This TCR beta chain was captured in a study of persistence of HIV-infected CD4 T cells. Note on this clone: Its cognate antigen is unknown.

The libraries were made with immunoSEQ version 4 in survey mode. Profiling relied on immunoSEQ multiplex PCR, and the TCRdb table lists in-frame clones only, not all of them. Here the sample spans over 10,000 clones, approximately 68% being singletons. The stimulus was an HIV-1 Gag 15-mer peptide pool, about 1 ug/peptide/mL. Sorting of responding CD4+ T cells relied on upregulated CD40 ligand together with CD69. Sequences were derived from CD4+ T cells sorted from PBMCs after 18-hour stimulation, sampled from a patient who received antiretroviral therapy. This clonotype was sampled from an adult man with HIV who was CMV-seropositive.

DNA for the CDR3: TGTGCCAGCAGCTTAGCGCGGGGGACAGGCGATGAGCAGTTCTTC. It specifies CASSLARGTGDEQFF. The chain is built from TRBV7-9 and TRBJ2-1, with D possibly being TRBD1 (8 bases). CDR3 size: 15 residues. In germline, CDR1 is SEHNR, CDR2 FQNEAQ (reference sequence). V dropped 0 bases and J dropped 8 bases, with 14 bases sitting between them.